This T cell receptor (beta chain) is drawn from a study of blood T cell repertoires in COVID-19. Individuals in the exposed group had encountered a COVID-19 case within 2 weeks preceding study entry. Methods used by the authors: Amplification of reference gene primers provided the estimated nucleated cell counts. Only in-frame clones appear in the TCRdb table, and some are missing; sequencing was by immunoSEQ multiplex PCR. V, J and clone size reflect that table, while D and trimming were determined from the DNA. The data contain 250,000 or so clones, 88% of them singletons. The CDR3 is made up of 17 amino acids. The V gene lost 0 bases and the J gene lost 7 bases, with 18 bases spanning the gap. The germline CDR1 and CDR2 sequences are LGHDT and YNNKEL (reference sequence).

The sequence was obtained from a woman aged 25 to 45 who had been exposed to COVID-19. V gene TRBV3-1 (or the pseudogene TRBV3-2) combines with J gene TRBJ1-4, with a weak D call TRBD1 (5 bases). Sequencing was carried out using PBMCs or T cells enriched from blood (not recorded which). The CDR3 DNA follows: TGTGCCAGCAGCCAAGATGCGGAGAACGACAGACCTGAAAAACTGTTTTTT. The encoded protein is CASSQDAENDRPEKLFF.